The next 13 T cell receptor beta chains were all read from a single sample in a study of OX40 agonist ivuxolimab in advanced cancers. TCRdb keeps only in-frame clones here, not all; method: immunoSEQ multiplex PCR. The sample comprises roughly 48,000 clones, 80% to 90% of which are singletons, and around half rests with the top ten. Sample: CD4+ or CD8+ T cells sorted from blood, taken in a trial of the OX40 agonist ivuxolimab. The receptors shown here come from an adult with an advanced solid tumor such as melanoma, head and neck, liver or kidney cancer.

The CDR3 DNA reads TGCGCCAGCAGCGAGAGCGGGGGGGCCCCCAATGAGCAGTTCTTC. It specifies CASSESGGAPNEQFF. The chain combines TRBV4-1 with TRBJ2-1; 10 nucleotides align to TRBD2. The CDR3 runs to 15 residues. The germline CDR1 and CDR2 sequences are MGHRA and YSYEKL. The ends lost 5 bases at V and 6 bases at J; junction bases unmatched: 7.

The J gene is TRBJ2-2, the V gene TRBV23-1; 9 bases are shared with TRBD1. TRBV23-1 counts as an open reading frame of uncertain function. The CDR3 covers 16 residues. The V segment lost 5 bases and the J segment 5 bases; nucleotides outside the gene matches: 9. The CDR3 sequence: CASSGTGHFGTGELFF. The DNA for the CDR3 is TGCGCCAGCAGTGGGACAGGGCATTTTGGGACCGGGGAGCTGTTTTTT.

This chain links TRBV6-5 with TRBJ2-7; 7 bases are a match to TRBD1. Germline CDR1 reads MNHEY; CDR2 reads SVGAGI. The junction had 5 bases not matched to a gene; V was cut back by 0 bases and J by 0 bases. The CDR3 is made up of 16 amino acids. The CDR3 region is CASSYSWTGLSYEQYF. The CDR3 DNA reads TGTGCCAGCAGTTACTCGTGGACAGGCCTCTCCTACGAGCAGTACTTC.

About this clone itself: Distinct nucleotide sequences in the sample also encode this CDR3. This rearrangement joins TRBV27 to TRBJ2-2, with D possibly TRBD1 on 6 matching bases. CDR1 and CDR2 (germline): MNHEY, SMNVEV (reference sequence). Deletions cut 2 bases from V and 6 bases from J, with 7 bases between. The CDR3 length is 13 residues. The CDR3 nucleotides are TGTGCCAGCAGTTTAGGGGGCCCCGGGGAGCTGTTTTTT. Amino acid sequence: CASSLGGPGELFF.

The chain carries TRBV28 and TRBJ2-3, with D unresolved. Germline-derived CDR1 and CDR2 are MDHEN and SYDVKM. V shed 7 bases and J shed 5 bases, with 10 bases lying between them. This CDR3 region has 12 residues. CDR3 sequence: CASTPRRDTQYF. The CDR3, as DNA: TGTGCCAGCACCCCCCGCCGAGATACGCAGTATTTT.

V is TRBV2 and J is TRBJ1-5; possible D gene TRBD1, 5 bases. Trimming cost V 6 bases and J 3 bases, with 18 bases left between them. From germline, CDR1 is SNHLY and CDR2 FYNNEI. The length of the CDR3 is 16 residues. The CDR3 loop reads CASSPTGAVYNQPQHF. For the CDR3, the DNA is TGTGCCAGCAGCCCTACCGGGGCCGTATACAATCAGCCCCAGCATTTT.

This clone has a single count. This chain uses TRBV9 with TRBJ2-3; 11 bases are shared with TRBD2. V dropped 4 bases and J dropped 2; count of bases not matched to a gene: 3. CDR1 is SGDLS, CDR2 YYNGEE, per germline. The CDR3 consists of 15 residues. As DNA, the CDR3 is TGTGCCAGCAGCCTAGCGGGGGGTATCACAGATACGCAGTATTTT. Protein: CASSLAGGITDTQYF.

This chain connects TRBV14 to TRBJ2-1; D is undetermined. V lost 0 bases and J 4 bases, leaving 7 bases between the germline ends. The V gene's germline CDR1 is SGHDN and CDR2 FVKESK. This CDR3 is 14 amino acids long. The CDR3 here is CASSQEKGYNEQFF. CDR3 DNA: TGTGCCAGCAGCCAAGAGAAGGGTTACAATGAGCAGTTCTTC.

The chain combines TRBV9 with TRBJ2-2; 8 positions agree with TRBD2. CDR3 length equals 19 residues. The ends lost 3 bases at V and 5 bases at J; junction bases unmatched: 18. CDR1 and CDR2 (germline): SGDLS, YYNGEE. CDR3 loop: CASSAPLGTSSARTGELFF. In DNA, the CDR3 is TGTGCCAGCAGCGCCCCCCTCGGGACTAGTAGTGCGAGAACCGGGGAGCTGTTTTTT.

The rearrangement joins TRBV6-5 to TRBJ1-1, with D possibly being TRBD1 (6 bases). This CDR3 is 14 amino acids long. The V gene's germline CDR1 is MNHEY and CDR2 SVGAGI. Deletions cut 0 bases from V and 4 bases from J, with 9 bases between. CDR3 DNA sequence: TGTGCCAGCAGTTACTCGGGAGGGGGCACTGAAGCTTTCTTT. Its translation: CASSYSGGGTEAFF.

This chain links TRBV30 with TRBJ2-3; 8 bases match TRBD2. With 0 bases clipped from V and 2 bases from J, the junction kept 10 bases outside the gene matches. The CDR3 sequence is 17 residues long. CDR1 and CDR2 from the germline V gene are GTSNPN and SVGIG (reference sequence). The CDR3 is CAWSVQVSGDYTDTQYF. The CDR3 DNA sequence: TGTGCCTGGAGTGTACAGGTTAGCGGGGACTACACAGATACGCAGTATTTT.

The chain has TRBV7-9 and TRBJ2-2, with TRBD1 matching 7 bases. The CDR3 length is 17 residues. Germline V gene sequence: CDR1 SEHNR, CDR2 FQNEAQ (reference sequence). V lost 1 base, J lost 3 bases, and 8 bases stayed unmatched. DNA for the CDR3: TGTGCCAGCAGCTTAGTTCCGGGACAGCCTTACACCGGGGAGCTGTTTTTT. Protein: CASSLVPGQPYTGELFF. The full variable domain, its missing parts supplied by reference TRBV7-9 and TRBJ2-2, is DTGVSQNPRHKITKRGQNVTFRCDPISEHNRLYWYRQTLGQGPEFLTYFQNEAQLEKSRLLSDRFSAERPKGSFSTLEIQRTEQGDSAMYLCASSLVPGQPYTGELFFGEGSRLTVL.

The chain employs TRBV7-6 and TRBJ1-2; 7 bases are shared with TRBD1. V lost 3 bases and J lost 8; bases outside the gene matches: 12. CDR3 length: 15 amino acids. Germline values: CDR1 SGHVS, CDR2 FNYEAQ. CDR3: CASSLAGTDFEGYTF. The CDR3 DNA follows: TGTGCCAGCAGCTTGGCCGGGACAGACTTTGAGGGCTACACCTTC.